These 3 T cell receptor beta chains came from one sample sequenced in a study of beta chain features in type 1 diabetes (dated by TCRdb to the late 2010s). The antigens these receptors bind are not known. Beyond this particular receptor, the publication reports: Type 1 diabetes patients showed a moderate but significant shortening of TCRB CDR3 length in all four CD4+ subsets.

Libraries were prepared through the immunoSEQ multiplex PCR assay. The entire isolated RNA was reverse transcribed using the High Capacity cDNA Reverse Transcription Kit, and thus expressed TCRB transcripts were sequenced. Entries here come from immuneACCESS through TCRdb and include only in-frame sequences with V and J called. Some clones fail to appear in such tables; in the studies checked, an unresolved V gene covers under half of the shortfall, and the cause of the remainder is unknown. The sample table lists 130,000 or so clones, around 10% of them with a count of one. Clones ranked in the top ten supply over 0.6% of the sample. Sample: central memory CD4+ T cells from blood. The receptors originated from a man aged 30 to 45 with type 1 diabetes.

The chain couples TRBV11-2 to TRBJ1-6; D is uncertain. V gave up 5 bases and J gave up 6 bases, with 8 bases separating them. The germline V gene has CDR1 SGHAT and CDR2 FQNNGV. The CDR3 has 13 residues. The DNA for the CDR3 is TGTGCCAGCAGCGCGCACAGTAATTCACCCCTCCACTTT. Translating gives CASSAHSNSPLHF.

This clone was detected only a few times. The chain uses TRBV7-2 and TRBJ2-1; 7 bases line up with TRBD2. The CDR3 is 15 amino acids. Germline trimming cut 5 bases from V and 6 bases from J; bases unmatched to any gene: 10. CDR1 is SGHTA, CDR2 FQGNSA, per germline. The CDR3 sequence: CASSPPQTSRNEQFF. The CDR3 DNA sequence: TGTGCCAGCAGCCCTCCCCAGACTAGCCGCAATGAGCAGTTCTTC.

The CDR3: CASSYLFNMDTQYF. The CDR3, as DNA: TGTGCCAGCAGCTACCTCTTTAACATGGATACGCAGTATTTT. The chain recombines TRBV5-4 with TRBJ2-3; D is unclear. Germline V gene sequence: CDR1 SGHNT, CDR2 YYREEE (reference sequence). The V and J ends lost 3 bases and 6 bases respectively, with 14 bases between them. This CDR3 spans 14 amino acids. The entire variable domain, with the rest obtained from reference TRBV5-4 and TRBJ2-3, is as follows: ETGVTQSPTHLIKTRGQQVTLRCSSQSGHNTVSWYQQALGQGPQFIFQYYREEENGRGNFPPRFSGLQFPNYSSELNVNALELDDSALYLCASSYLFNMDTQYFGPGTRLTVL.